These T cell receptor beta chains were read from a single sample in a study of cytomegalovirus exposure and HLA in healthy donors. Assay: immunoSEQ multiplex PCR; the TCRdb copy retains only in-frame clones and omits some. This sample yields approximately 93,000 clones, of which 82% are seen a single time; about 4% belongs to the top ten. Input material: PBMCs. These receptors all stem from a man between 45 and 60 years old in good health and CMV-seronegative. CDR3s include the opening cysteine and the closing phenylalanine or tryptophan. A D gene is named only where the DNA matches it firmly. Size is omitted from some rows. Given values are once, few, many or a class for expanded clones.

D gene	clone size	J gene	V gene	CDR3 DNA	CDR3 protein
.	once	TRBJ2-7	TRBV27	TGTGCCAGCAGTTACCTATCCCCTCTAGGACAGATCGGATACGAGCAGTACTTC	CASSYLSPLGQIGYEQYF
TRBD2	.	TRBJ2-1	TRBV13	TGTGCCAGCAGCTCGGGACTAGCGGTTGCCAATGAGCAGTTCTTC	CASSSGLAVANEQFF
TRBD2	.	TRBJ2-7	TRBV10-3	TGTGCCACCTATAGCGGGAGGGCCTGGGGGCAGTACTTC	CATYSGRAWGQYF
TRBD1	.	TRBJ1-4	TRBV28	TGTGCCAGCAGTTTGCAGGGGGCGGGGATACCCGAAAAACTGTTTTTT	CASSLQGAGIPEKLFF
TRBD2	.	TRBJ2-2	TRBV7-3	TGTGCCACCTCGAGCGGGAGTGGGGGCGGGGAGCTGTTTTTT	CATSSGSGGGELFF
TRBD2	.	TRBJ2-1	TRBV5-1	TGCGCCAGCAGCCCCCTAGCGGGTTCCTACAATGAGCAGTTCTTC	CASSPLAGSYNEQFF
.	.	TRBJ2-3	TRBV13	TGTGCCAGCAGCTTAGGGCAGGGGTACACAGATACGCAGTATTTT	CASSLGQGYTDTQYF
TRBD2	.	TRBJ2-2	TRBV9	TGTGCCAGCAGCGTGGGGTTCGGAGCGGGAGGATACACCGGGGAGCTGTTTTTT	CASSVGFGAGGYTGELFF
TRBD2	once	TRBJ2-5	TRBV2	TGTGCCAGCAGGACTAGCGCCACGTACCAAGAGACCCAGTACTTC	CASRTSATYQETQYF
TRBD2	.	TRBJ2-3	TRBV27	TGTGCCAGCAGTTTATCCGCGGGAGGGGATACGCAGTATTTT	CASSLSAGGDTQYF
TRBD1	once	TRBJ1-2	TRBV9	TGTGCCAGCAGCACAACAGGGGGCGGCTATGGCTACACCTTC	CASSTTGGGYGYTF
.	.	TRBJ2-7	TRBV28	TGTGCCACGGACCTGGGGGGTTACGAGCAGTACTTC	CATDLGGYEQYF
.	once	TRBJ1-4	TRBV25-1	TGTGCCAGCAGTCCCAGCGGTTCCACGCCAAAACTGTTTTTT	CASSPSGSTPKLFF
TRBD1	.	TRBJ2-1	TRBV5-1	TGCGCCAGCAGCTTGATGGATAGACAGGGGGCATACAATGAGCAGTTCTTC	CASSLMDRQGAYNEQFF
TRBD1	once	TRBJ1-5	TRBV2	TGTGCCAGCAGTGGCGGACCAGGGGGAACTTTCAATCAGCCCCAGCATTTT	CASSGGPGGTFNQPQHF
.	.	TRBJ2-3	TRBV9	TGTGCCAGCAGCGTAACCACAGGGATAACAGATACGCAGTATTTT	CASSVTTGITDTQYF
.	.	TRBJ2-6	TRBV7-2	TGTGCCAGCAGCTTAATCTCCTCTGGGGCCAACGTCCTGACTTTC	CASSLISSGANVLTF
.	few	TRBJ2-7	TRBV6-1	TGTGCCAGCAGTGTGGAGGCCATGTCCTACGAGCAGTACTTC	CASSVEAMSYEQYF
.	.	TRBJ2-2	TRBV18	TGTGCCAGCTCACCAAGAATTGTACAAGCGAACACCGGGGAGCTGTTTTTT	CASSPRIVQANTGELFF
.	.	TRBJ1-5	TRBV27	TGTGCCAGCAGTTTCGGCAGGGGAGATCAGCCCCAGCATTTT	CASSFGRGDQPQHF
TRBD1	few	TRBJ2-7	TRBV19	TGTGCCAGTAGTGGAGGGACAGGGGGTAACTCCTACGAGCAGTACTTC	CASSGGTGGNSYEQYF
TRBD2	.	TRBJ2-7	TRBV2	TGTGCCAGCAGTGGGTGGGGTAGCGGGGATCCTTACGAGCAGTACTTC	CASSGWGSGDPYEQYF
.	.	TRBJ1-2	TRBV7-2	TGTGCCAGCAGCCGAGGGCCCGGGGCGGGAGGCTACACCTTC	CASSRGPGAGGYTF
.	.	TRBJ1-1	TRBV29-1	TGCAGCGTTACAGGGTATGACTCGAACACTGAAGCTTTCTTT	CSVTGYDSNTEAFF
TRBD1	.	TRBJ2-7	TRBV5-4	TGTGCCAGCAGCCTGGGACAGGGTTCGACTTCCGGCTACGAGCAGTACTTC	CASSLGQGSTSGYEQYF
TRBD1	.	TRBJ2-7	TRBV10-1	TGCGCCAGCAGTGAAGGAAGGACAGGGGACTACGAGCAGTACTTC	CASSEGRTGDYEQYF
TRBD1	.	TRBJ2-7	TRBV2	TGTGCCAGCAGCGCGGACAGGGGGTTCTACGAGCAGTACTTC	CASSADRGFYEQYF
TRBD2	.	TRBJ2-6	TRBV19	TGTGCCAGTAGCCGTGGTACTAGCGGGAGCCCTGGGGCCAACGTCCTGACTTTC	CASSRGTSGSPGANVLTF
.	.	TRBJ1-5	TRBV28	TGTGCCAGCAGTTTTTTTGGGGAGGCGGTTCAGCCCCAGCATTTT	CASSFFGEAVQPQHF
TRBD1	.	TRBJ2-7	TRBV15	TGTGCCACCAGCAGAGGTCCGGGACAGGGCTACGAGCAGTACTTC	CATSRGPGQGYEQYF
.	.	TRBJ2-7	TRBV14	TGTGCCAGATTACAGGGCTACTCCTCCTACGAGCAGTACTTC	CARLQGYSSYEQYF
.	.	TRBJ2-3	TRBV28	TGTGCCAGCAGTTTACCCTCTAGCACAGATACGCAGTATTTT	CASSLPSSTDTQYF
TRBD2	.	TRBJ2-1	TRBV19	TGTGCCAGTAGTCCCCGGGGGGGCGGGGGATCCTACAATGAGCAGTTCTTC	CASSPRGGGGSYNEQFF
TRBD1	.	TRBJ1-5	TRBV2	TGTGCCAGCAGGGCCGGGACAGGGCTCGGAAGCCAGCCCCAGCATTTT	CASRAGTGLGSQPQHF
.	.	TRBJ1-1	TRBV11-2	TGTGCCAGCAGCCCCTTAGGGGGGAACACTGAAGCTTTCTTT	CASSPLGGNTEAFF
TRBD1	.	TRBJ2-7	TRBV9	TGTGCCAGCAGCGTAACACAGGGGGCATACGAGCAGTACTTC	CASSVTQGAYEQYF
.	.	TRBJ1-1	TRBV28	TGTGCCAGCAGTTTATTTATAGCTGAAGCTTTCTTT	CASSLFIAEAFF
.	.	TRBJ1-1	TRBV7-9	TGTGCCAGCACCCTTGACAGTGGCACTGAAGCTTTCTTT	CASTLDSGTEAFF
.	.	TRBJ2-5	TRBV5-1	TGCGCCAGCAGCTTGATAGGAGGAGAGACCCAGTACTTC	CASSLIGGETQYF